This T cell receptor beta chain is from a study of regulatory T cells in long-lasting Graves disease (dated by TCRdb to about 2021). For the wider study: Persistent Graves' disease was defined as antithyroid drug treatment for over 5 years with persistently positive TSH receptor autoantibodies. Patients with persistent Graves' disease were compared with patients with newly diagnosed Graves' disease using TCR sequencing and RNA sequencing of peripheral blood. The study took place in China and was registered as a clinical trial. A total of roughly 35 samples underwent TCR sequencing: about 13 from persistent and 20 from newly diagnosed Graves' disease patients. Antithyroid drugs had been taken for 8.5 to 11 years on average by persistent Graves' disease patients in the clinical cohort. On the study overall, not on this receptor specifically: Sequencing and analysis were restricted to the TCR beta chain. Persistent disease showed preferential use of TRBV28, TRBJ1-2 and TRBJ2-5, whereas newly diagnosed disease favored TRBV20-1 and TRBJ2-1. Lower TCR Shannon entropy and fewer highly expanded clones were observed in persistent Graves' disease patients than in newly diagnosed patients, which suggested clonal expansion. A larger number of public clonotypes was shared among persistent patients (approximately 2,500) than among newly diagnosed patients (around 970). The authors noted that the small sample size was a limitation that may lower accuracy. Because the primary lesion, thyroid tissue, could not be accessed, the study looked at peripheral blood alone.

This clonotype occurred many times. There is no known antigen for this receptor. No per-base quality is available; no much larger clone lies one base away. The sample's time point label, in plain terms: persistent/refractory GD, antithyroid drugs over 5 years with positive TRAb. For both TCR sequencing and RNA sequencing, RNA was extracted from PBMCs in TRIzol. Graves' disease was diagnosed according to American Thyroid Association guidelines. Recruitment of patients was carried out at an endocrinology department in Xi'an, China. From each patient, approximately 9 milliliters of peripheral blood was collected into an EDTA anticoagulant tube. Ficoll Paque Plus density gradient separation was used to isolate PBMCs, and no further T cell sorting was performed. An Agilent 2100 Bioanalyzer and agarose gel were used to check RNA quality, while a NanoDrop 2000 measured RNA concentration. Libraries came from multiplex PCR. Data came from an Illumina HiSeq 4000. To build TCR beta libraries, CDR3 regions were amplified by Arm-PCR using iRepertoire HTBI primers. Before sequencing, the PCR products underwent gel purification. In the source study's methods: Gene usage analysis of CDR3 amino acid clonotypes used the approximately 56 TRBV and more than 13 TRBJ segments found across samples. COPE and FqMerger were used to merge filtered high-quality paired reads into contigs. Contigs were aligned with BLAST to IMGT TRBV, TRBD and TRBJ reference genes, and CDR3 was defined per IMGT. Any clonotype with a frequency above 0.1% was counted as a highly expanded clone. Shannon entropy served as the measure of repertoire diversity, while the Gini coefficient captured V-J evenness. Public clonotypes were defined as clonotypes shared by more than one individual. Through fastp at Q25 and MiXCR, TCRdb rebuilt clones from the public reads, retaining in-frame beta chains. For every CDR3 protein sequence, its rows merge into one entry that carries the most common genes and DNA. TCRdb's processing, not the study's, gives the V and J calls here. The sample table contains about 460,000 distinct CDR3 sequences; only one count was recorded for roughly 22% of them. Of the sample, about an eighth is held by the ten largest clones.

From the cysteine up to the phenylalanine, the CDR3 has a length of 18 residues. Here the CDR3 DNA is all that survives: 54 bases in frame from base 1. Based on the germline V gene, the CDR1 and CDR2 sequences are LGHNT and FRNRAP. Trimming takes 1 base off V and 5 bases off J; junction bases not matched to a gene: 16. This specimen was peripheral blood mononuclear cells (PBMCs), taken when the disease was refractory, from a patient treated with antithyroid drugs. The receptor's source is a female donor with Graves disease. The sequence is built from TRBV12-5 and TRBJ2-7, with 8 central nucleotides matching TRBD1. The CDR3 here reads CASGLGRRGLLPRDEQYF. The nucleotide sequence is TGTGCTAGTGGTTTGGGCCGCAGGGGGCTTCTTCCTCGGGACGAGCAGTACTTC.